This passage covers 27 T cell receptor beta chains from one sample sequenced in a study of blood T cell repertoires in COVID-19. Clones were sequenced by immunoSEQ multiplex PCR, and TCRdb holds only the in-frame ones, with some missing. This sample carries around 130,000 clones, about 75% of them seen once, and the ten largest clones take around 20%. The sequencing input was peripheral blood. The receptor set was obtained from a man of 80 years or more with acute or convalescent COVID-19.

The V gene is TRBV6-2 or TRBV6-3, the J gene TRBJ2-2; D uncertain. Germline V lookup: CDR1 MNHEY, CDR2 SVGEGT. The CDR3 runs to 16 residues. Trimming cost V 0 bases and J 2 bases, with 10 bases left between them. CDR3 DNA sequence: TGTGCCAGCAGTTACTCCCACAGATTAAACACCGGGGAGCTGTTTTTT. This sequence encodes CASSYSHRLNTGELFF.

The genes are TRBV6-2 or TRBV6-3 and TRBJ2-5; D is possibly TRBD2 (6 bases). This CDR3 has 15 amino acids. Germline V gives CDR1 MNHEY, CDR2 SVGEGT. Trimming cost V 6 bases and J 1 base, with 15 bases left between them. Here the CDR3 DNA reads TGTGCCAGCAGCCAATCCTGGAGGGGCCAAGAGACCCAGTACTTC. Its protein is CASSQSWRGQETQYF.

In this sample, this clone turned up once. The genes are TRBV4-2 and TRBJ2-3; TRBD2 might be the D (6 bases). Germline V gene sequence: CDR1 LGHNA, CDR2 YNFKEQ. This CDR3 spans 15 amino acids. V was shortened by 5 bases and J by 3 bases, with 15 bases between the two germline ends. CDR3 protein: CASSSARTTTDTQYF. CDR3 in DNA: TGTGCCAGCAGCTCAGCCCGGACTACGACAGATACGCAGTATTTT.

The chain has TRBV10-3 and TRBJ2-2; D might be TRBD1 (6 bases). V was shortened by 7 bases and J by 7 bases, with 16 bases between the two germline ends. CDR3 length: 14 residues. Per the germline V gene, CDR1 is ENHRY and CDR2 is SYGVKD. CDR3 coding DNA: TGTGCCATCACCCCCCACAGGGATAGCGGGGAGCTGTTTTTT. As protein: CAITPHRDSGELFF.

In this sample, this clone turned up once. V gene TRBV5-6 combines with J gene TRBJ1-2; D is possibly TRBD1 (6 bases). Germline-derived CDR1 and CDR2 are SGHDT and YYEEEE. This CDR3 has 15 amino acids. Trimming left V 1 base short and J 6 bases short, with 16 bases between. CDR3 protein: CASSLSTGRLHGYTF. The CDR3 DNA is TGTGCCAGCAGCTTGTCGACAGGAAGACTCCATGGCTACACCTTC.

V is TRBV11-3 and J is TRBJ2-5; 10 nucleotides agree with TRBD1. Losses at the gene ends were 5 bases for V and 2 bases for J; bases not matched to a gene: 2. CDR1 is SGHNT and CDR2 is YENEEA in the germline V gene. This CDR3 is built from 14 residues. CDR3 nucleotides: TGTGCCAGCAGCATGGGACAGGGGCAAGAGACCCAGTACTTC. The encoded protein is CASSMGQGQETQYF.

In this sample, this clone turned up a few times. The V and J genes are TRBV10-3 and TRBJ2-7, with a possible D match to TRBD2 (6 bases). The CDR3 is 14 residues long. From germline, CDR1 is ENHRY and CDR2 SYGVKD. V was trimmed by 0 bases and J by 8 bases, leaving 14 bases between them. This CDR3 is CAISESTRRGKQYF. CDR3 coding DNA: TGTGCCATCAGTGAGTCGACTCGGCGGGGCAAGCAGTACTTC.

The CDR3 DNA is TGTGCCAGCAGCCCATCAACAGGGGACGAGACCCAGTACTTC. Encoded protein: CASSPSTGDETQYF. The J gene is TRBJ2-5, the V gene TRBV9, with TRBD1 identical over 7 bases. The germline V gene has CDR1 SGDLS and CDR2 YYNGEE. V gave up 4 bases and J gave up 5 bases; unmatched junction bases: 8. The CDR3 is 14 amino acids.

This clone appeared once. The chain carries TRBV27 and TRBJ2-4; a possible D gene is TRBD2 (5 bases). Trimming stripped 5 bases from V and 0 bases from J, with 20 bases between. The CDR3 length is 18 residues. Looked up from germline, CDR1 is MNHEY and CDR2 is SMNVEV (reference sequence). CDR3 DNA sequence: TGTGCCAGCAGTAGTTTCCCCCCGGGGTCACTAGCCAAAAACATTCAGTACTTC. Translated: CASSSFPPGSLAKNIQYF.

This clone was counted a few times. The V and J genes are TRBV13 and TRBJ1-1; 8 bases line up with TRBD1. V shed 5 bases, J shed 6 bases, and the junction held 14 bases outside the gene matches. Germline V CDR1 and CDR2: PRHDT, FYEKMQ (reference sequence). The CDR3 runs to 16 residues. The CDR3, as DNA: TGTGCCAGCAGCACGCGACAGGGGTATTTACTCCCTGAAGCTTTCTTT. Translated: CASSTRQGYLLPEAFF.

The rearrangement links TRBV19 to TRBJ2-2; no firm D call. The CDR3 loop spans 15 amino acids. CDR1 and CDR2 (germline): LNHDA, SQIVND (reference sequence). V was pared by 1 base and J by 6 bases, with 12 bases between. CDR3 region: CASSIGGTPAGELFF. The DNA for the CDR3 is TGTGCCAGTAGTATAGGCGGAACACCGGCCGGGGAGCTGTTTTTT.

In regard to this clone: This may be a read error, as it is one base from a much larger clone. The CDR3 nucleotides read TGTGCCAGCAGCCCGGGACAGGGCTATGGCTACACCTTC. Protein product: CASSPGQGYGYTF. This chain uses TRBV5-4 with TRBJ1-2, with TRBD1 matching over 9 bases. V gave up 4 bases and J gave up 4 bases; unmatched junction bases: 2. Germline V gene lookup returns CDR1 SGHNT and CDR2 YYREEE (reference sequence). The CDR3 length is 13 residues.

The chain carries TRBV19 and TRBJ1-4; D is perhaps TRBD1 (6 bases). CDR1 and CDR2 from the germline V gene are LNHDA and SQIVND (reference sequence). V was pared by 10 bases and J by 7 bases, with 16 bases between. CDR3 length: 13 amino acids. The CDR3 DNA reads TGTGCCAACAGACAGGCTGAGGGTGAAAAACTGTTTTTT. It yields the protein CANRQAEGEKLFF.

The chain is built from TRBV27 and TRBJ2-3; D might be TRBD1 (6 bases). CDR1 and CDR2 from the germline V gene are MNHEY and SMNVEV (reference sequence). The V end was cut by 5 bases, the J end by 6 bases, with 15 bases between. The CDR3 length is 14 residues. CDR3 in DNA: TGTGCCAGCAGTCTGCGGACAGCTCGGGATACGCAGTATTTT. Its protein is CASSLRTARDTQYF.

This sequence joins TRBV15 and TRBJ2-7; D possibly corresponds to TRBD1 (6 bases). The CDR3 sequence is 15 residues long. Trimming stripped 0 bases from V and 0 bases from J, with 9 bases between. In germline, CDR1 is LNHNV, CDR2 YYDKDF (reference sequence). The CDR3 DNA reads as TGTGCCACCAGCAGAGAAAGACAGGACTCCTACGAGCAGTACTTC. It encodes CATSRERQDSYEQYF.

V usage is TRBV4-2 and J usage is TRBJ1-1, with 7 bases fitting TRBD1. The CDR3 runs to 15 residues. With 4 bases clipped from V and 3 bases from J, the junction kept 8 bases outside the gene matches. Germline V lookup: CDR1 LGHNA, CDR2 YNFKEQ. The CDR3 here is CASSPQQGMDTEAFF. The CDR3 DNA follows: TGTGCCAGCAGCCCTCAACAGGGGATGGACACTGAAGCTTTCTTT.

The J gene is TRBJ1-6, the V gene TRBV9; 8 nucleotides agree with TRBD1. Germline assignment: CDR1 SGDLS and CDR2 YYNGEE. The CDR3 loop spans 14 amino acids. V trimming: 4 bases; J trimming: 8 bases; junction bases outside the gene matches: 5. Here the CDR3 DNA reads TGTGCCAGCAGCCCAGGACAGGGATATTCACCCCTCCACTTT. Its translation: CASSPGQGYSPLHF.

CDR3 protein: CASSERTGSPTEAFF. The DNA for the CDR3 is TGTGCCAGCAGTGAGAGGACAGGATCGCCCACTGAAGCTTTCTTT. The chain has TRBV6-1 and TRBJ1-1; 7 bases line up with TRBD1. V lost 3 bases to trimming and J lost 4 bases; unmatched junction nucleotides: 8. Germline loops: CDR1 MNHNS, CDR2 SASEGT. The CDR3 has 15 residues.

Here the CDR3 DNA reads TGTGCCAGCAGCTTAGCGGGGGGGGACAATGAGCAGTTCTTC. Protein: CASSLAGGDNEQFF. The chain recombines TRBV7-7 with TRBJ2-1; 7 bases fit TRBD2. Germline CDR1 is SSHAT and CDR2 is FNYEAQ (reference sequence). There are 14 residues in the CDR3. J was trimmed by 5 bases and V by 0 bases; bases with no gene match: 1.

The table lists this clone with a few counts. CDR3 region: CASSDGLYSDYGYTF. Here the CDR3 DNA reads TGTGCCAGCAGTGACGGTCTCTACTCCGATTATGGCTACACCTTC. The rearrangement joins TRBV6-1 to TRBJ1-2; D not resolved. The CDR3 runs 15 residues. V shed 3 bases and J shed 5 bases, with 16 bases lying between them. The V gene's germline CDR1 is MNHNS and CDR2 SASEGT.

This clone was counted many times. The J gene is TRBJ2-1, the V gene TRBV6-1; 10 nucleotides agree with TRBD2. V was clipped by 1 base and J by 7 bases; unmatched bases: 4. Germline loops: CDR1 MNHNS, CDR2 SASEGT. The CDR3 loop spans 15 amino acids. CDR3: CASSEESSGGNEQFF. The CDR3 DNA follows: TGTGCCAGCAGTGAAGAGTCTAGCGGGGGTAATGAGCAGTTCTTC.

This chain connects TRBV6-4 to TRBJ2-1, with 7 positions matching TRBD2. The CDR3 is 13 residues long. V lost 3 bases to trimming and J lost 9 bases; unmatched junction nucleotides: 5. CDR1 and CDR2 (germline): MRHNA, SNTAGT. The chain's CDR3 is CASSEKLATEQFF. The CDR3 coding sequence is TGTGCCAGCAGTGAGAAACTAGCGACTGAGCAGTTCTTC.

This clone has a handful of counts. This chain joins TRBV27 and TRBJ1-3, with a possible D match to TRBD1 (6 bases). V was clipped by 6 bases and J by 1 base, with 10 bases between them. This CDR3 region has 14 residues. Germline V gene sequence: CDR1 MNHEY, CDR2 SMNVEV (reference sequence). The CDR3 DNA is TGTGCCAGCAGGTCTAGGGGGTCTGGAAACACCATATATTTT. It codes for CASRSRGSGNTIYF.

The chain employs TRBV13 and TRBJ1-2; D gene uncertain. The germline V gene has CDR1 PRHDT and CDR2 FYEKMQ (reference sequence). This CDR3 spans 14 amino acids. Trimming left V 0 bases short and J 4 bases short, with 9 bases between. The CDR3 DNA reads TGTGCCAGCAGCTTAGGGGCAGGCTTCTATGGCTACACCTTC. Translating gives CASSLGAGFYGYTF.

The chain uses TRBV9 and TRBJ2-1, with 12 bases matching TRBD2. With V trimmed by 1 base and J by 4 bases, 6 bases remained unmatched. Looked up from germline, CDR1 is SGDLS and CDR2 is YYNGEE. The CDR3 loop spans 17 amino acids. The CDR3 sequence: CASSVSIGLAGYNEQFF. The CDR3 coding sequence is TGTGCCAGCAGCGTAAGCATAGGACTAGCGGGGTACAATGAGCAGTTCTTC.

This sequence joins TRBV5-1 and TRBJ1-4; 7 bases align to TRBD1. The V gene end was trimmed by 3 bases and the J gene end by 8 bases; junction bases not matched to a gene: 10. The V gene's germline CDR1 is SGHRS and CDR2 YFSETQ. The CDR3 runs 15 residues. CDR3 DNA sequence: TGCGCCAGCAGCTCCGAGGGGGCCCGGGGAGAAAAACTGTTTTTT. The encoded protein is CASSSEGARGEKLFF.

This clone was picked up one time. The chain links TRBV5-4 to TRBJ1-2; no clear D. With 2 bases removed from V and 5 bases from J, the gap between germline ends came to 13 bases. The CDR3 is made up of 14 amino acids. Germline V gene lookup returns CDR1 SGHNT and CDR2 YYREEE (reference sequence). The CDR3 protein is CASSLVRDQYGYTF. Here the CDR3 DNA reads TGTGCCAGCAGCTTAGTGAGGGATCAGTATGGCTACACCTTC.